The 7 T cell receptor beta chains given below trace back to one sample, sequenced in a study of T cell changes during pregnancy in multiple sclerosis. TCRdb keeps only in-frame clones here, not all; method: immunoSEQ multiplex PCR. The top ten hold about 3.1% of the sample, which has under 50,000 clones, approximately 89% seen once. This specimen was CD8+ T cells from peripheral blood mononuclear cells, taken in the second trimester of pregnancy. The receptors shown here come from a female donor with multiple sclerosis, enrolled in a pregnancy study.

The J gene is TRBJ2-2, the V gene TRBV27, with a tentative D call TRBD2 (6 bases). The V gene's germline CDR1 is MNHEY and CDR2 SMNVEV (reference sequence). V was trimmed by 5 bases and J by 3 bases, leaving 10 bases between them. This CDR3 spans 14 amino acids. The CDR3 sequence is CASSPGTHTGELFF. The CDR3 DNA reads TGTGCCAGCAGTCCCGGGACTCACACCGGGGAGCTGTTTTTT.

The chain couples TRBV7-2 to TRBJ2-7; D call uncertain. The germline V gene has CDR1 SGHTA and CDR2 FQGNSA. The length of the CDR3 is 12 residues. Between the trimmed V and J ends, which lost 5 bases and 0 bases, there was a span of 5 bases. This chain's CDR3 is CASSPGSYEQYF. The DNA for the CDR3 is TGTGCCAGCAGCCCCGGCTCCTACGAGCAGTACTTC.

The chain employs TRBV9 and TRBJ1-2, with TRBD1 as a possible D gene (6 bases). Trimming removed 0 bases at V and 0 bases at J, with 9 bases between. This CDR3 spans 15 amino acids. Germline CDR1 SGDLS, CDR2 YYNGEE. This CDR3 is CASSVDRESNYGYTF. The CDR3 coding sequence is TGTGCCAGCAGCGTAGACAGGGAATCTAACTATGGCTACACCTTC.

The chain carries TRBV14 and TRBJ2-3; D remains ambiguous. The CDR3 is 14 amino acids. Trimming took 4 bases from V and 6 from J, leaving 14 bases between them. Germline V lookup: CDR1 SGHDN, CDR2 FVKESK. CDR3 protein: CASSPPILPDTQYF. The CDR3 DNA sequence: TGTGCCAGCAGCCCCCCGATCCTACCCGATACGCAGTATTTT.

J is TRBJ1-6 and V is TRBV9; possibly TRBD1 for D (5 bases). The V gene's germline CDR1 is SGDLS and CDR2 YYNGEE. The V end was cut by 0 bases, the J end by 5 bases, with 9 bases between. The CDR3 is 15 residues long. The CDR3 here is CASSVEGRDNSPLHF. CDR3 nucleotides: TGTGCCAGCAGCGTAGAAGGCAGGGATAATTCACCCCTCCACTTT.

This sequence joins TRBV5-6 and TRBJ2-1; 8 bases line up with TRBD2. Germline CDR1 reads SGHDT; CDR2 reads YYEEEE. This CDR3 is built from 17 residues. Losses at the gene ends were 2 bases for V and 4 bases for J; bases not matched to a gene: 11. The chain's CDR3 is CASSLGIRGGPYNEQFF. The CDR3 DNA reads TGTGCCAGCAGCTTAGGGATCCGGGGGGGTCCTTACAATGAGCAGTTCTTC.

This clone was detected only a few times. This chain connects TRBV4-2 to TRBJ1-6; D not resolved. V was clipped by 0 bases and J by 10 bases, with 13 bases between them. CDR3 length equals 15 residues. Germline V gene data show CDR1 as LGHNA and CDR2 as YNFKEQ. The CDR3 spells CASSQDRQVTSPLHF. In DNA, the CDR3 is TGTGCCAGCAGCCAAGATAGGCAGGTAACCTCACCCCTCCACTTT.